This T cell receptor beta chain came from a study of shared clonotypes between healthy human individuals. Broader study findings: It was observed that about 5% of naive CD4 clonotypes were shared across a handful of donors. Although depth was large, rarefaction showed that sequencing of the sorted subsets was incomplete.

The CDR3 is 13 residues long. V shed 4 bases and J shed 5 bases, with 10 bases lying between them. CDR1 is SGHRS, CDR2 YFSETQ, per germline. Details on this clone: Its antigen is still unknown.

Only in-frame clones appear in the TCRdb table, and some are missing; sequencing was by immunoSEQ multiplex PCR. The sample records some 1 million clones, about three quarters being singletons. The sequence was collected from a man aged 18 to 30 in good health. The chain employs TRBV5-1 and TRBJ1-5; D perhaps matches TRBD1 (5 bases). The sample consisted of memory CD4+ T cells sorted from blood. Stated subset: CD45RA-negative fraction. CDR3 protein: CASSPQGHQPQHF. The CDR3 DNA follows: TGCGCCAGCAGCCCCCAGGGTCATCAGCCCCAGCATTTT.